Here is one T cell receptor (beta chain) with its context. The data were obtained in a study of blood T cell repertoires in COVID-19. At the level of the study: Both acute and convalescent COVID-19 samples were obtained from the United States, Italy and Spain. T cells, B-cell-depleted T cells, or PBMCs supplied cDNA or gDNA.

As handled by the study authors: Amplifying reference gene primers gave estimates of nucleated cell counts. Assay: immunoSEQ multiplex PCR; the TCRdb copy retains only in-frame clones and omits some. V, J and clone size are those of that table, while D and trimming were read from the DNA. The sample contains thousands of clones, 84% of which appear only once. V was clipped by 1 base and J by 0 bases, with 7 bases between them. The germline gives CDR1 SGHDN, CDR2 FVKESK. CDR3 length equals 15 residues. The material sequenced was peripheral blood. The chain joins TRBV14 to TRBJ1-3; no clear D gene. This receptor was taken from a human donor in a cohort sampled during active COVID-19. In DNA form, the CDR3 reads TGTGCCAGCAGCCAAGCGTCAGGCTCTGGAAACACCATATATTTT. Translated: CASSQASGSGNTIYF.